The present TCR beta chain was sequenced within a study of shared clonotypes between healthy human individuals. Germline V gives CDR1 SGHRS, CDR2 YFSETQ. V was trimmed by 4 bases and J by 5 bases, leaving 15 bases between them. The CDR3 has 14 amino acids. TCRdb keeps only in-frame clones here, not all; method: immunoSEQ multiplex PCR. The sample yields hundreds of thousands of clones, less than 80% seen once. Sequenced sample: memory CD4+ T cells sorted from blood. Subset denoted: CD45RA-negative fraction. The sequence derives from a young woman in good health. The V and J genes are TRBV5-1 and TRBJ1-1; D may be TRBD1 (5 bases). The CDR3 loop reads CASSLDSDGTEAFF. Written as DNA, the CDR3 is TGCGCCAGCAGCCTTGACAGCGATGGAACTGAAGCTTTCTTT.